One and the same sample provided the 32 T cell receptor beta chains below, sequenced in a study of T cell responses to AZD1222 COVID-19 vaccine. The assay was immunoSEQ multiplex PCR, and TCRdb's table has in-frame clones only and misses some. In the table there are about 110,000 clones, about 87% of which are singletons. The sequencing used peripheral blood, collected on day 0 of AZD1222 vaccination. These receptors all come from an adult in good health.

The V gene is TRBV6-6, the J gene TRBJ1-1; D perhaps matches TRBD1 (5 bases). The ends were cut back, 8 bases at V and 5 bases at J, with 15 bases in the middle. This CDR3 contains 13 residues. Germline lookup yields CDR1 MNHNY and CDR2 SVGAGI (reference sequence). The CDR3 DNA reads TGTGCCAGCGGGAGGGGCTGGAGTACTGAAGCTTTCTTT. It yields the protein CASGRGWSTEAFF.

A note on this clone: This sample also contains other DNA sequences that code for the same CDR3. This chain links TRBV18 with TRBJ1-1; no clear D gene. V gave up 3 bases and J gave up 2 bases, with 10 bases separating them. The CDR3 runs 14 residues. CDR1 and CDR2 (germline): KGHSH, LQKENI. CDR3 sequence: CASSPTGGNTEAFF. The CDR3 DNA sequence: TGTGCCAGCTCACCGACGGGAGGAAACACTGAAGCTTTCTTT.

This chain connects TRBV18 to TRBJ2-2; TRBD2 is a possible D gene (6 bases). V was cut by 3 bases and J by 5 bases, with 13 bases left in between. CDR3 length: 15 residues. CDR1 KGHSH and CDR2 LQKENI come from the germline V gene. The CDR3 DNA sequence: TGTGCCAGCTCACCTCGGGGAGGTGCAACCGGGGAGCTGTTTTTT. It encodes CASSPRGGATGELFF.

The V and J genes are TRBV19 and TRBJ2-2, with unresolved D. This CDR3 contains 13 residues. Germline V gene data show CDR1 as LNHDA and CDR2 as SQIVND (reference sequence). V lost 5 bases and J 4 bases, leaving 8 bases between the germline ends. The CDR3, as DNA: TGTGCCAGTAGTTCAGAGTCCACCGGGGAGCTGTTTTTT. The encoded protein is CASSSESTGELFF.

The chain has TRBV30 and TRBJ1-2; 9 nucleotides line up with TRBD1. The CDR3 is made up of 12 amino acids. The V segment lost 3 bases and the J segment 8 bases; nucleotides outside the gene matches: 4. Germline loops: CDR1 GTSNPN, CDR2 SVGIG (reference sequence). The CDR3 DNA reads as TGTGCCTGGAGCACAGGGGGCTCGGGCTACACCTTC. This translates into CAWSTGGSGYTF.

The rearrangement uses TRBV5-1 and TRBJ2-2, with D possibly being TRBD1 (6 bases). Germline V lookup: CDR1 SGHRS, CDR2 YFSETQ. Trimming left V 0 bases short and J 9 bases short, with 12 bases between. CDR3 length equals 14 residues. CDR3 in amino acids: CASSLEQGGRELFF. DNA of the CDR3: TGCGCCAGCAGCTTGGAACAGGGTGGACGGGAGCTGTTTTTT.

In DNA, the CDR3 is TGTGCCACTCCCGCAGGGGCTAACACCGGGGAGCTGTTTTTT. Encoded protein: CATPAGANTGELFF. The chain recombines TRBV19 with TRBJ2-2, with D tentatively TRBD1 (6 bases). Trimming removed 10 bases from V and 2 bases from J, with 14 bases in between. The CDR3 spans 14 residues. CDR1 and CDR2 (germline): LNHDA, SQIVND (reference sequence).

The gene calls are TRBV24-1 and TRBJ2-3; D possibly uses TRBD1 or TRBD2 (6 bases each). The CDR3 sequence is 15 residues long. V lost 2 bases and J lost 0, with 8 bases in between. From germline, CDR1 is KGHDR and CDR2 SFDVKD. The CDR3 region is CATSDSGASTDTQYF. The CDR3 bases are TGTGCCACCAGTGATTCGGGGGCTAGCACAGATACGCAGTATTTT.

V is TRBV13 and J is TRBJ2-1; 9 bases map to TRBD2. CDR3 length equals 16 residues. The trim removed 4 bases at V and 8 bases at J, leaving 12 bases unmatched. Germline CDR1 PRHDT, CDR2 FYEKMQ (reference sequence). In nucleotides, the CDR3 is TGTGCCAGCAGCTCCCTTTTAGCGGGAGCCGGGGATGAGCAGTTCTTC. Translating gives CASSSLLAGAGDEQFF. The entire variable domain, with the rest obtained from reference TRBV13 and TRBJ2-1, is as follows: AAGVIQSPRHLIKEKRETATLKCYPIPRHDTVYWYQQGPGQDPQFLISFYEKMQSDKGSIPDRFSAQQFSDYHSELNMSSLELGDSALYFCASSSLLAGAGDEQFFGPGTRLTVL.

This rearrangement joins TRBV5-8 to TRBJ2-5; D is undetermined. CDR1 and CDR2 (germline): SGHTS, YDEGEE. The V end lost 0 bases, the J end lost 0 bases, and 6 bases lay between the germline ends. This CDR3 contains 14 residues. The CDR3 loop reads CASSLGSNQETQYF. The CDR3 region has the DNA TGTGCCAGCAGCTTGGGCAGTAACCAAGAGACCCAGTACTTC.

J is TRBJ1-2 and V is TRBV7-6; D is uncertain. CDR3 size: 15 residues. Germline V CDR1 and CDR2: SGHVS, FNYEAQ. Trimming stripped 5 bases from V and 6 bases from J, with 19 bases between. CDR3 DNA sequence: TGTGCCAGCAGCCCCCCCAACCGGGCGCGGGATGGCTACACCTTC. Its protein is CASSPPNRARDGYTF.

V and J are TRBV3-1 (or the pseudogene TRBV3-2) and TRBJ1-5; no firm D call. Germline V gene sequence: CDR1 LGHDT, CDR2 YNNKEL (reference sequence). V lost 1 base, J lost 6 bases, and 7 bases lay in between. The CDR3 runs to 13 residues. The CDR3 here is CASSQGKAQPQHF. As DNA, the CDR3 is TGTGCCAGCAGCCAAGGGAAAGCTCAGCCCCAGCATTTT.

This sequence joins TRBV27 and TRBJ1-1, with a tentative D call TRBD1 (6 bases). V lost 2 bases and J lost 6, with 7 bases in between. Germline V CDR1 and CDR2: MNHEY, SMNVEV (reference sequence). The CDR3 length is 12 residues. The CDR3 protein is CASSLQGSEAFF. CDR3 sequence (DNA): TGTGCCAGCAGTTTACAGGGGTCTGAAGCTTTCTTT.

J is TRBJ1-5 and V is TRBV19; D not certain. This CDR3 spans 13 amino acids. V was shortened by 6 bases and J by 0 bases, with 6 bases between the two germline ends. Per the germline V gene, CDR1 is LNHDA and CDR2 is SQIVND (reference sequence). The CDR3 loop is CASRVDSNQPQHF. Here the CDR3 DNA reads TGTGCCAGTAGGGTAGATAGCAATCAGCCCCAGCATTTT.

This clone was found once. The chain is built from TRBV3-1 (or the pseudogene TRBV3-2) and TRBJ1-1; a weak D match, TRBD1 (6 bases). V lost 4 bases to trimming and J lost 0 bases, with 12 bases between them. The CDR3 contains 15 residues. Germline assignment: CDR1 LGHDT and CDR2 YNNKEL (reference sequence). The DNA of the CDR3 is TGTGCCAGCAGCCCCATAGGGACAATGAACACTGAAGCTTTCTTT. This encodes CASSPIGTMNTEAFF.

The rearrangement links TRBV19 to TRBJ2-5; 11 bases line up with TRBD2. This CDR3 spans 15 amino acids. The ends lost 5 bases at V and 6 bases at J; junction bases unmatched: 8. Germline V gene sequence: CDR1 LNHDA, CDR2 SQIVND (reference sequence). The CDR3 protein is CASSLTSGSMKTQYF. The CDR3 bases are TGTGCCAGTAGTCTAACTAGCGGGAGTATGAAGACCCAGTACTTC.

The chain combines TRBV6-5 with TRBJ1-2, with 7 bases that match TRBD1. The CDR3 spans 13 residues. With V trimmed by 5 bases and J by 2 bases, 2 bases remained unmatched. The germline gives CDR1 MNHEY, CDR2 SVGAGI. The CDR3 DNA is TGTGCCAGCAGTAGGGGACAGAACTATGGCTACACCTTC. This sequence encodes CASSRGQNYGYTF.

This clone was seen only a few times. V is TRBV6-5 and J is TRBJ1-5, with TRBD1 identical over 7 bases. The CDR3 totals 13 residues. Trimming removed 5 bases from V and 5 bases from J; junction bases left unmatched: 3. Germline V gene sequence: CDR1 MNHEY, CDR2 SVGAGI. CDR3 nucleotide sequence: TGTGCCAGCAGTCTTACAGGGGATCAGCCCCAGCATTTT. It specifies CASSLTGDQPQHF.

The rearrangement uses TRBV5-1 and TRBJ2-5; D is possibly TRBD2 (5 bases). Germline CDR1 reads SGHRS; CDR2 reads YFSETQ. V was pared by 0 bases and J by 6 bases, with 12 bases between. The CDR3 sequence is 14 residues long. CDR3 nucleotides: TGCGCCAGCAGCTTGGAACTAGGTGGGAAGACCCAGTACTTC. Translating it yields CASSLELGGKTQYF.

V gene TRBV2 combines with J gene TRBJ2-7; possibly TRBD2 for D (7 bases). Germline-derived CDR1 and CDR2 are SNHLY and FYNNEI. The CDR3 runs to 13 residues. V lost 3 bases and J 5 bases, leaving 11 bases between the germline ends. As DNA, the CDR3 is TGTGCCAGCAGTGAGGGGGGGCGTGACGAGCAGTACTTC. Protein: CASSEGGRDEQYF. Filled out from reference TRBV2 and TRBJ2-7, the complete variable domain reads EPEVTQTPSHQVTQMGQEVILRCVPISNHLYFYWYRQILGQKVEFLVSFYNNEISEKSEIFDDQFSVERPDGSNFTLKIRSTKLEDSAMYFCASSEGGRDEQYFGPGTRLTVT.

The J gene is TRBJ1-2, the V gene TRBV3-1 (or the pseudogene TRBV3-2); D not resolved. V lost 6 bases and J lost 2, with 10 bases in between. The CDR3 covers 13 residues. Germline values: CDR1 LGHDT, CDR2 YNNKEL (reference sequence). The CDR3 sequence is CASSPLSNYGYTF. The CDR3 DNA is TGTGCCAGCAGTCCTCTTTCGAACTATGGCTACACCTTC.

This chain uses TRBV3-1 (or the pseudogene TRBV3-2) with TRBJ1-1; TRBD1 matches 9 bases. The CDR3 sequence is 14 residues long. The V and J ends lost 2 bases and 11 bases, in that order; junction bases with no gene match: 9. CDR1 is LGHDT, CDR2 YNNKEL, per germline (reference sequence). CDR3 sequence: CASSQQPGQGLAFF. The DNA of the CDR3 is TGTGCCAGCAGCCAACAACCGGGACAGGGTTTGGCTTTCTTT.

The genes are TRBV18 and TRBJ2-2, with 9 bases matching TRBD1. CDR3 length equals 15 residues. The V and J ends lost 3 bases and 9 bases, in that order; junction bases with no gene match: 8. Germline V gives CDR1 KGHSH, CDR2 LQKENI. The CDR3 sequence is CASSPGQGQFRELFF. Written as DNA, the CDR3 is TGTGCCAGCTCACCCGGACAGGGGCAGTTCAGGGAGCTGTTTTTT.

The chain has TRBV24-1 and TRBJ1-3; D might be TRBD1 (5 bases). The CDR3 spans 14 residues. Germline V gene sequence: CDR1 KGHDR, CDR2 SFDVKD. V lost 4 bases, J lost 2 bases, and 8 bases lay in between. This CDR3 reads CATSDGGTGNTIYF. In DNA, the CDR3 is TGTGCCACCAGTGACGGGGGGACTGGAAACACCATATATTTT.

The chain joins TRBV9 to TRBJ1-1, with D uncertain. CDR3 size: 13 residues. Germline-derived CDR1 and CDR2 are SGDLS and YYNGEE. V was clipped by 2 bases and J by 3 bases, with 8 bases between them. DNA for the CDR3: TGTGCCAGCAGCGTCCAACCGGACACTGAAGCTTTCTTT. Residues: CASSVQPDTEAFF. Full variable domain (rest looked up from reference TRBV9 and TRBJ1-1): DSGVTQTPKHLITATGQRVTLRCSPRSGDLSVYWYQQSLDQGLQFLIQYYNGEERAKGNILERFSAQQFPDLHSELNLSSLELGDSALYFCASSVQPDTEAFFGQGTRLTVV.

The chain carries TRBV19 and TRBJ2-2, with a weak D call TRBD1 (5 bases). Trimming left V 7 bases short and J 9 bases short, with 9 bases between. The CDR3 consists of 11 residues. Per germline, CDR1 LNHDA and CDR2 SQIVND (reference sequence). The CDR3 nucleotides are TGTGCCAGTACACCAGGGAGGGAGCTGTTTTTT. Protein: CASTPGRELFF.

The CDR3 bases are TGCGCCAGCAGCCAAGCCACTGAAGCTTTCTTT. Encoded protein: CASSQATEAFF. This chain uses TRBV4-1 with TRBJ1-1; no reliable D call. The CDR3 has 11 amino acids. Germline V gives CDR1 MGHRA, CDR2 YSYEKL. Trimming stripped 1 base from V and 4 bases from J, with 1 base between.

The rearrangement joins TRBV20-1 to TRBJ2-7, with a possible D match to TRBD2 (5 bases). Trimming pared 3 bases from V and 3 bases from J, leaving 18 bases between. This CDR3 contains 15 residues. CDR1 DFQATT and CDR2 SNEGSKA come from the germline V gene (reference sequence). CDR3 sequence reads: CSASSYRVGVYEQYF. CDR3 nucleotide sequence: TGCAGTGCTAGTTCCTATAGGGTCGGGGTCTACGAGCAGTACTTC.

The CDR3 is CSTGTPTYGYTF. CDR3 in DNA: TGCAGCACCGGGACACCCACCTATGGCTACACCTTC. J is TRBJ1-2 and V is TRBV29-1; possibly TRBD1 for D (6 bases). The CDR3 runs 12 residues. Trimming pared 8 bases from V and 4 bases from J, leaving 14 bases between. CDR1 is SQVTM and CDR2 is ANQGSEA in the germline V gene.

This clone has only one observation. The chain recombines TRBV7-2 with TRBJ2-7; 9 bases fit TRBD1. The CDR3 is 14 residues long. Trimming removed 1 base from V and 4 bases from J; junction bases left unmatched: 2. CDR1 and CDR2 from the germline V gene are SGHTA and FQGNSA. Written as DNA, the CDR3 is TGTGCCAGCAGCTTAGGACAGGGGGAATACGAGCAGTACTTC. Translation gives CASSLGQGEYEQYF.

In this sample, this clone turned up a few times. V usage is TRBV6-4 and J usage is TRBJ2-3; 7 bases line up with TRBD1. Germline loops: CDR1 MRHNA, CDR2 SNTAGT. The CDR3 runs 14 residues. The trim removed 3 bases at V and 5 bases at J, leaving 5 bases unmatched. As DNA, the CDR3 is TGTGCCAGCAGTGATCCGAACAGGGGAGATACGCAGTATTTT. Translation: CASSDPNRGDTQYF.

The V call is TRBV5-6, the J call TRBJ2-7, with D possibly matching TRBD2 (6 bases). V gave up 2 bases and J gave up 5 bases, with 20 bases separating them. Germline V lookup: CDR1 SGHDT, CDR2 YYEEEE. This CDR3 is built from 16 residues. As DNA, the CDR3 is TGTGCCAGCAGCTTTGCGATCTCGGGGGTGTACGACGAGCAGTACTTC. Protein: CASSFAISGVYDEQYF. The full variable domain, its missing parts supplied by reference TRBV5-6 and TRBJ2-7, is DAGVTQSPTHLIKTRGQQVTLRCSPKSGHDTVSWYQQALGQGPQFIFQYYEEEERQRGNFPDRFSGHQFPNYSSELNVNALLLGDSALYLCASSFAISGVYDEQYFGPGTRLTVT.